The present T cell receptor (beta chain) was sequenced within a study of blood T cell repertoires in COVID-19. Across the study: Both acute and convalescent COVID-19 samples were obtained from the United States, Italy and Spain. T cells, B-cell-depleted T cells, or PBMCs provided the cDNA or gDNA that served as material.

CDR3 length: 15 residues. Germline V gene data show CDR1 as LNHDA and CDR2 as SQIVND (reference sequence). The germline V and J ends were trimmed by 7 bases and 1 base, with 16 bases remaining between them. In the authors' methods: The assay estimated nucleated cells by amplifying reference gene primers. Data came from immunoSEQ multiplex PCR; TCRdb stores just in-frame clones and leaves some out. V and J calls and clone size are given by that table; D and trimming were obtained from the DNA. This table has about 26,000 clones, 82% appearing once. The chain combines TRBV19 with TRBJ1-1; unclear D gene. Sequencing input: peripheral blood. The sequence was obtained from a human donor in a cohort sampled during active COVID-19. CDR3 amino acids: CASNPARQTNTEAFF. CDR3 DNA sequence: TGTGCCAGTAACCCCGCGCGGCAGACGAACACTGAAGCTTTCTTT.